The TCR beta chain described here comes from a study of a mutant IDH1 vaccine in newly diagnosed glioma. Turning to the study itself: Patients previously underwent radiotherapy, temozolomide, or both, and most underwent both. General observations from the study: In roughly 93% of patients, immune responses induced by the vaccine occurred.

The table came from immunoSEQ multiplex PCR; TCRdb's copy has only in-frame clones and leaves some out. Seen here are about 56,000 clones, 80% to 90% observed once, and the top ten hold about 5%. This clone came up once. Its antigen is currently unknown. Sample time point: week 5, during vaccination. A 20-mer mutant IDH1 peptide at 300 ug was injected subcutaneously with topical imiquimod. The source was PBMCs, collected from a glioma patient whose treatment included an IDH1 peptide vaccine. This clonotype was obtained from a woman in her forties with glioma.

In nucleotides, the CDR3 is TGCGCCAGCAGCTTCGGGACTAGCGGTGAGGAGGAGCAGTACTTC. This translates into CASSFGTSGEEEQYF. The chain has TRBV5-1 and TRBJ2-7, with 11 bases fitting TRBD2. Germline CDR1 is SGHRS and CDR2 is YFSETQ. This CDR3 is 15 amino acids long. J lost 7 bases, V lost 2 bases, and 8 bases had no gene match.